These T cell receptor beta chains were read from a single sample in a study of shared clonotypes between healthy human individuals. Produced via immunoSEQ multiplex PCR; TCRdb's table is partial and in-frame only. In the table there are 450,000 to 600,000 clones, 79% of which are singletons. Source material: PBMCs. The source is a woman aged 40 to 49 in good health. Some clones in this sample may be carry-over from other donors' samples. The conserved cysteine and the conserved F or W are not part of the CDR3 here. The order of the fields is clone size, V gene, D gene, CDR3 length, CDR3 protein. The D gene is left open where the match is weak. Clone size, where shown, is once, few, many, or a class for clones that have expanded.

- | TRBV4-3 | - | 13 | ASSQDASPDQPQH
- | TRBV7-2 | - | 10 | ASSSPNEAPD
- | TRBV4-3 | - | 13 | ASSQGGAFRDEQF
- | TRBV19 | - | 16 | ASSIGVTASSGANVLT
- | TRBV10-3 | TRBD2 | 12 | AISESLTSGEQY
- | TRBV18 | TRBD1 | 12 | ASSPTGAGETQY
- | TRBV11-2 | - | 11 | ASSPRGTGELF
- | TRBV6-1 | TRBD1 | 14 | ASSEAQAGGADTQY
- | TRBV28 | TRBD2 | 12 | ASTRGLVAGELF
- | TRBV10-3 | - | 16 | AITRQAGGGGSTDTQY
- | TRBV27 | - | 16 | ASSLFGGQGGFTDTQY
once | TRBV28 | - | 15 | AGSSPWGNTGANVLT
- | TRBV5-4 | TRBD2 | 15 | ASSPGLAGVGTDTQY
few | TRBV30 | TRBD1 | 11 | AWSRDRAQPQH
once | TRBV11-2 | - | 15 | ASSSPPRPRWNEKLF
- | TRBV11-2 | TRBD2 | 17 | ASSPGKGGAGGPSYEQY
- | TRBV19 | TRBD1 | 13 | ASRRQGNGNQPQH
- | TRBV18 | - | 12 | ASSPPTNTGELF
once | TRBV5-4 | TRBD1 | 14 | ASSFGPGTGIDTQY
few | TRBV2 | - | 11 | ADVGDSNYGYT
- | TRBV6-7 | - | 15 | ANEVTVGSGDTYEQY
- | TRBV19 | - | 12 | ASSGGINTGELF
- | TRBV30 | - | 11 | AWSVNSNYEQY
- | TRBV27 | - | 12 | ASRFPETRTEAF
- | TRBV7-9 | - | 14 | ASSLARVGGYNEQF
many | TRBV5-1 | TRBD1 | 12 | ASSTGQMNTEAF
many | TRBV12-2 | - | 13 | ASRYGQGAYNEQF
few | TRBV19 | - | 12 | ASSISRWDTEAF
- | TRBV4-3 | - | 17 | ASSQDRGFSVLVGDEQY
- | TRBV25-1 | - | 10 | ASSENREGYT